This entry lists 14 T cell receptor beta chains sequenced from one sample in a study of blood T cell repertoires in COVID-19. The data were produced by immunoSEQ multiplex PCR, yet TCRdb's version contains in-frame clones alone and is incomplete. The data contain almost 200,000 clones, about 82% of them singletons. The sequenced sample consisted of peripheral blood. Receptors originate from a man in his 60s with COVID-19, enrolled during active disease.

This chain joins TRBV30 and TRBJ1-1; D might be TRBD1 (5 bases). The CDR3 spans 15 residues. Germline V gene lookup returns CDR1 GTSNPN and CDR2 SVGIG (reference sequence). V was shortened by 2 bases and J by 2 bases, with 15 bases between the two germline ends. CDR3 sequence (DNA): TGTGCCTGGAGTTGGGGAGGACACTCCAACACTGAAGCTTTCTTT. Its protein product is CAWSWGGHSNTEAFF.

The chain recombines TRBV28 with TRBJ2-1; D unresolved. The CDR3 runs 14 residues. The V and J ends lost 6 bases and 5 bases respectively, with 14 bases between them. CDR1 and CDR2 (germline): MDHEN, SYDVKM. The CDR3 DNA reads TGTGCCAGCAGCCCCCCTCGAGCTCACAATGAGCAGTTCTTC. Amino acid sequence: CASSPPRAHNEQFF.

This chain connects TRBV25-1 to TRBJ2-2; 8 bases align to TRBD1. Losses at the gene ends were 4 bases for V and 2 bases for J; bases not matched to a gene: 9. This CDR3 is built from 17 residues. Germline V gives CDR1 MGHDK, CDR2 SYGVNS. CDR3 region: CASSAERTGINTGELFF. Here the CDR3 DNA reads TGTGCCAGCAGTGCGGAGAGGACAGGGATTAACACCGGGGAGCTGTTTTTT.

In its sample, this clone was seen a few times. The chain combines TRBV25-1 with TRBJ1-1; D may be TRBD1 (6 bases). The CDR3 has 12 amino acids. Germline V lookup: CDR1 MGHDK, CDR2 SYGVNS. The V end lost 4 bases, the J end lost 7 bases, and 10 bases lay between the germline ends. In DNA form, the CDR3 reads TGTGCCAGCAGTGCGGGGGGCGGTGAAGCTTTCTTT. Amino acids: CASSAGGGEAFF. The complete variable domain, with remaining parts taken from reference TRBV25-1 and TRBJ1-1, reads EADIYQTPRYLVIGTGKKITLECSQTMGHDKMYWYQQDPGMELHLIHYSYGVNSTEKGDLSSESTVSRIRTEHFPLTLESARPSHTSQYLCASSAGGGEAFFGQGTRLTVV.

Many counts were recorded for this clone. The CDR3 DNA follows: TGTGCCAGCAGCTACGACAGGGTCACGGGGGAGCTGTTTTTT. Amino acid sequence: CASSYDRVTGELFF. The J gene is TRBJ2-2, the V gene TRBV11-3; 7 bases map to TRBD1. CDR3 length: 14 residues. The V gene end was trimmed by 4 bases and the J gene end by 8 bases; junction bases not matched to a gene: 7. The germline gives CDR1 SGHNT, CDR2 YENEEA.

This clone was observed a single time. J is TRBJ2-2 and V is TRBV28, with 11 bases that match TRBD1. This CDR3 region has 15 residues. With V trimmed by 6 bases and J by 7 bases, 7 bases remained unmatched. Germline V gene data show CDR1 as MDHEN and CDR2 as SYDVKM. The CDR3 DNA is TGTGCCAGCAGCCGACGGACAGGGGGCTACGGGGAGCTGTTTTTT. It codes for CASSRRTGGYGELFF.

V gene TRBV2 combines with J gene TRBJ2-1, with D perhaps matching TRBD2 (6 bases). The CDR3 consists of 15 residues. Germline values: CDR1 SNHLY, CDR2 FYNNEI. V was clipped by 3 bases and J by 0 bases, with 9 bases between them. For the CDR3, the DNA is TGTGCCAGCAGTGAGGTGGGGGGCTCCTACAATGAGCAGTTCTTC. Its protein is CASSEVGGSYNEQFF.

This clone was seen more than once but under ten times. The chain has TRBV12-3 or TRBV12-4 and TRBJ1-1; D is ambiguous. The CDR3 contains 12 residues. Trimming took off 1 base at V and 5 bases at J, with 5 bases between the two ends. The CDR3 loop is CASSLVETEAFF. The CDR3 DNA reads TGTGCCAGCAGTTTAGTAGAGACTGAAGCTTTCTTT.

The rearrangement uses TRBV6-5 and TRBJ2-3; no clear D. The V gene lost 8 bases and the J gene lost 0 bases, with 12 bases spanning the gap. Germline-derived CDR1 and CDR2 are MNHEY and SVGAGI. The length of the CDR3 is 14 residues. The CDR3 region is CASRRSASTDTQYF. CDR3 sequence (DNA): TGTGCCAGCCGAAGGAGCGCTAGCACAGATACGCAGTATTTT.

V is TRBV5-1 and J is TRBJ2-5; 9 bases are shared with TRBD1. The V gene's germline CDR1 is SGHRS and CDR2 YFSETQ. This CDR3 comprises 15 residues. With 4 bases clipped from V and 5 bases from J, the junction kept 9 bases outside the gene matches. The CDR3 region has the DNA TGCGCCAGCAGCCGGACAGGGGCGAGGGAGGAGACCCAGTACTTC. It yields the protein CASSRTGAREETQYF.

The chain links TRBV18 to TRBJ1-4, with 7 bases aligning to TRBD1. The germline gives CDR1 KGHSH, CDR2 LQKENI. V lost 2 bases and J lost 5; bases outside the gene matches: 5. CDR3 length: 15 amino acids. CDR3 nucleotide sequence: TGTGCCAGCTCACCATCCCGGGACAGCAATGAAAAACTGTTTTTT. Amino acid sequence: CASSPSRDSNEKLFF.

The J gene is TRBJ1-5, the V gene TRBV4-1; TRBD1 might be the D (6 bases). The CDR3 contains 15 residues. Germline CDR1 reads MGHRA; CDR2 reads YSYEKL. Trimming cost V 0 bases and J 7 bases, with 13 bases left between them. CDR3 protein: CASSQDGGGRQPQHF. CDR3 nucleotides: TGCGCCAGCAGCCAAGATGGTGGGGGCCGACAGCCCCAGCATTTT.

The chain has TRBV10-3 and TRBJ2-1; D is perhaps TRBD2 (5 bases). V gave up 6 bases and J gave up 3 bases, with 12 bases separating them. Germline-derived CDR1 and CDR2 are ENHRY and SYGVKD. The CDR3 is 14 residues long. CDR3 protein: CAISPGLIYNEQFF. The CDR3 DNA follows: TGTGCCATCAGCCCCGGACTCATCTACAATGAGCAGTTCTTC.

This chain connects TRBV24-1 to TRBJ1-2, with D perhaps TRBD1 (6 bases). The CDR3 is 12 amino acids. Germline V gene sequence: CDR1 KGHDR, CDR2 SFDVKD. Trimming removed 9 bases from V and 3 bases from J, with 10 bases in between. This CDR3 reads CATARTDYGYTF. The CDR3, as DNA: TGTGCCACCGCTAGGACAGACTATGGCTACACCTTC.